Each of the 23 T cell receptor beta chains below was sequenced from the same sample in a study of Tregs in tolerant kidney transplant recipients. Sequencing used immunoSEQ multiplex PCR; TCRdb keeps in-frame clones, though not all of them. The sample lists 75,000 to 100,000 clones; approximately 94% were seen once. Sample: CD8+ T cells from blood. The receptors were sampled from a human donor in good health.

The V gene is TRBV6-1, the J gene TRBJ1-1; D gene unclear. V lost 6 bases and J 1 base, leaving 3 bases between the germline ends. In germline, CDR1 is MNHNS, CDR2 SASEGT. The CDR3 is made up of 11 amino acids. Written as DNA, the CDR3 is TGTGCCAGCAGGTGGAACACTGAAGCTTTCTTT. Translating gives CASRWNTEAFF.

CDR3: CASSYHRPTNQETQYF. The CDR3 DNA sequence: TGCGCCAGCAGCTACCACAGGCCCACCAATCAAGAGACCCAGTACTTC. This chain connects TRBV5-1 to TRBJ2-5; TRBD1 is a possible D gene (5 bases). Trimming removed 3 bases at V and 2 bases at J, with 17 bases between. Germline V gives CDR1 SGHRS, CDR2 YFSETQ. The CDR3 totals 16 residues.

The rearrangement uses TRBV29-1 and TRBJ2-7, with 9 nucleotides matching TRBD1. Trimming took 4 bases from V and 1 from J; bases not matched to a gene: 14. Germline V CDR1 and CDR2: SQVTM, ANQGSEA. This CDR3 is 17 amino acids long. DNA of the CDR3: TGCAGCGTTGGGTGGGACAGGGCCCCCAAATGGTCCTACGAGCAGTACTTC. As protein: CSVGWDRAPKWSYEQYF.

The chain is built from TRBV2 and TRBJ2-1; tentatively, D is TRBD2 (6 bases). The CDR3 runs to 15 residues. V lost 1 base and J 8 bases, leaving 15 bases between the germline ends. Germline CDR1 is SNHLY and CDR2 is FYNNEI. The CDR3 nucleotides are TGTGCCAGCAGTGAAGAACTTCGGAGGGTCGATGAGCAGTTCTTC. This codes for CASSEELRRVDEQFF.

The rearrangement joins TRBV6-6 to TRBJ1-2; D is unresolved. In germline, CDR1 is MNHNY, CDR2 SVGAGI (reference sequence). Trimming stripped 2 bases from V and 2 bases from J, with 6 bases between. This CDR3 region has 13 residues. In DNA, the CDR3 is TGTGCCAGCAGTTACGGCGGGAACTATGGCTACACCTTC. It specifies CASSYGGNYGYTF.

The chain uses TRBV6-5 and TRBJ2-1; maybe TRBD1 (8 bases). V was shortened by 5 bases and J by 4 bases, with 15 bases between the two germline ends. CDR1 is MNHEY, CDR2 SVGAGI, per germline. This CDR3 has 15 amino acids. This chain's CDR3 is CASSIDRGGYNEQFF. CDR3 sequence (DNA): TGTGCCAGCAGTATAGACAGGGGAGGGTACAATGAGCAGTTCTTC.

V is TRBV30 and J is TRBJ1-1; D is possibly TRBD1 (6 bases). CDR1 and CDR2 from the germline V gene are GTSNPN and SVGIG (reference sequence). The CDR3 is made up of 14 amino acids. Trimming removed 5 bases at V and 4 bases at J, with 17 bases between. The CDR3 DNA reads TGTGCCTGGGAAGGGGGGGCAGGGTCCACTGAAGCTTTCTTT. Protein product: CAWEGGAGSTEAFF.

The CDR3 DNA reads TGTGCCAGTAGTTACACCGGGACTAGCTACGAGCAGTACTTC. As protein: CASSYTGTSYEQYF. The chain has TRBV19 and TRBJ2-7; TRBD2 aligns across 8 bases. Losses at the gene ends were 5 bases for V and 3 bases for J; bases not matched to a gene: 6. The CDR3 spans 14 residues. Germline V CDR1 and CDR2: LNHDA, SQIVND (reference sequence). Using reference TRBV19 and TRBJ2-7 for the parts outside the CDR3, the full variable domain is DGGITQSPKYLFRKEGQNVTLSCEQNLNHDAMYWYRQDPGQGLRLIYYSQIVNDFQKGDIAEGYSVSREKKESFPLTVTSAQKNPTAFYLCASSYTGTSYEQYFGPGTRLTVT.

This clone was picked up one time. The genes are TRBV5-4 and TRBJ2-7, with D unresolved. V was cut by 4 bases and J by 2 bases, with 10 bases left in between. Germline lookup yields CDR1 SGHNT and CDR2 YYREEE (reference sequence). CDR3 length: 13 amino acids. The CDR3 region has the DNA TGTGCCAGCAGCACCAGGAGTGCCTACGAGCAGTACTTC. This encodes CASSTRSAYEQYF.

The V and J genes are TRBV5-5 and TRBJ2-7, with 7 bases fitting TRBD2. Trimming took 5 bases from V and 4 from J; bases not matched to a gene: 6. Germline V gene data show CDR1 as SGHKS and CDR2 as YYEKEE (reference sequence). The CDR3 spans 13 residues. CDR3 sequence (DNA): TGTGCCAGCAGGTCGGGACTACATTACGAGCAGTACTTC. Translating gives CASRSGLHYEQYF.

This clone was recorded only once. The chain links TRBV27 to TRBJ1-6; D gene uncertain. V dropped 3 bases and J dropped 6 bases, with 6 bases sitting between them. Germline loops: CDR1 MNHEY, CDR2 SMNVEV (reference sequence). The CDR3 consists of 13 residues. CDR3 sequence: CASSFGLNSPLHF. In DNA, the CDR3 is TGTGCCAGCAGTTTCGGACTTAATTCACCCCTCCACTTT.

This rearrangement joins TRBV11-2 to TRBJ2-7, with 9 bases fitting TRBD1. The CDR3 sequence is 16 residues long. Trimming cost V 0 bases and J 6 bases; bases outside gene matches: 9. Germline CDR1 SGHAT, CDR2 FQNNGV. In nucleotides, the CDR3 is TGTGCCAGCAGCTTAGATCCGATGGGACAGGGCGGCGAGCAGTACTTC. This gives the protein CASSLDPMGQGGEQYF.

CDR3 bases: TGTGCCAGCATTCCGGGACAAGCTTATGGCTACACCTTC. Translated, it gives CASIPGQAYGYTF. The chain couples TRBV6-1 to TRBJ1-2; D is possibly TRBD1 (6 bases). This CDR3 is built from 13 residues. Germline assignment: CDR1 MNHNS and CDR2 SASEGT. V was clipped by 7 bases and J by 5 bases, with 14 bases between them.

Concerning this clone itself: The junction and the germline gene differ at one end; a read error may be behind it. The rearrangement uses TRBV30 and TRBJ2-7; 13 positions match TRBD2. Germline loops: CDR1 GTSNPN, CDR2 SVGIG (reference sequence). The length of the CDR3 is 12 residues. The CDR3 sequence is CTWTSGSGIGYF. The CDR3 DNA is TGTACCTGGACTAGCGGGAGCGGGATTGGGTACTTC.

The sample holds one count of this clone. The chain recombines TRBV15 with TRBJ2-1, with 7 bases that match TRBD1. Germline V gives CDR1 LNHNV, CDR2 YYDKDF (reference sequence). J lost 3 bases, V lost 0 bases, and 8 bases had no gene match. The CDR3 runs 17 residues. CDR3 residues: CATSREVGGGFYNEQFF. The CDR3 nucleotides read TGTGCCACCAGCAGAGAGGTAGGGGGCGGTTTCTACAATGAGCAGTTCTTC.

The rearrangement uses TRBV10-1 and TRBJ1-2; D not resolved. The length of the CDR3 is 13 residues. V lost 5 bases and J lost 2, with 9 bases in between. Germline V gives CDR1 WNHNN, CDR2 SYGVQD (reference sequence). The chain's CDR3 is CASSLEGNYGYTF. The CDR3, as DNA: TGCGCCAGCAGTCTTGAGGGAAACTATGGCTACACCTTC.

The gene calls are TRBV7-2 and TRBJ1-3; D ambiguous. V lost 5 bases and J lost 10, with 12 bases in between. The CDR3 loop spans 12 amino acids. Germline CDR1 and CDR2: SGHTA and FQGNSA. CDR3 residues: CASSPHTGTIYF. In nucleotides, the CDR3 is TGTGCCAGCAGCCCACATACCGGTACCATATATTTT.

CDR3 bases: TGTGCCAGCAGCTTAGCGAGGGGGTTCGGGGAGCTGTTTTTT. This sequence encodes CASSLARGFGELFF. V is TRBV7-6 and J is TRBJ2-2; a possible D gene is TRBD1 (6 bases). The V gene lost 0 bases and the J gene lost 7 bases, with 9 bases spanning the gap. Germline V gene sequence: CDR1 SGHVS, CDR2 FNYEAQ. The CDR3 is 14 residues long.

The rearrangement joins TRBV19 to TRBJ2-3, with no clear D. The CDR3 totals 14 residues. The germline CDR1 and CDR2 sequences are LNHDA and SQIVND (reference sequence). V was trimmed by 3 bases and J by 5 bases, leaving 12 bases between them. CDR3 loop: CASSMIGGEDTQYF. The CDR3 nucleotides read TGTGCCAGTAGTATGATTGGCGGTGAAGATACGCAGTATTTT.

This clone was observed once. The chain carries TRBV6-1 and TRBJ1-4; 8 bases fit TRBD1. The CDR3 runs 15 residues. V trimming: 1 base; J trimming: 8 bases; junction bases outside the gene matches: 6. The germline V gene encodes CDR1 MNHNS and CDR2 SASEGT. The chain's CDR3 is CASSEGQGNYEKLFF. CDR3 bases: TGTGCCAGCAGTGAAGGACAGGGGAATTACGAAAAACTGTTTTTT.

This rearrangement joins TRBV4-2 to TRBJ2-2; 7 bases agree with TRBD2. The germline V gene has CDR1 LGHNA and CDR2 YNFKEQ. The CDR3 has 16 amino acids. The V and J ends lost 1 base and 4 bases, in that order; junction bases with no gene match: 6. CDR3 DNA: TGTGCCAGCAGCCAAGGGGAAGCGGGGTTCACCGGGGAGCTGTTTTTT. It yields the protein CASSQGEAGFTGELFF.

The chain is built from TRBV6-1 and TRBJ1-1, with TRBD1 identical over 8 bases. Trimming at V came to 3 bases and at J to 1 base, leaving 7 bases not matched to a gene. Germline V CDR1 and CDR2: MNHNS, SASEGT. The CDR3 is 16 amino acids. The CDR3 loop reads CASSEYLGQGNTEAFF. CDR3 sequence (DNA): TGTGCCAGCAGTGAGTATCTCGGACAGGGGAACACTGAAGCTTTCTTT.

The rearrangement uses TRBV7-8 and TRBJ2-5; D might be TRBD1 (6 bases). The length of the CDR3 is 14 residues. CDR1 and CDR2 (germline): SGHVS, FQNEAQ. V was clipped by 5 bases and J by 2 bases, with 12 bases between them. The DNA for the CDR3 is TGTGCCAGCAGCGTACCCAGGGGACAAGAGACCCAGTACTTC. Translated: CASSVPRGQETQYF.